This TCR beta chain was profiled in a study of regulatory T cells in long-lasting Graves disease. On the study more broadly: Patients newly diagnosed with Graves' had been on antithyroid drugs for under 3 months.

Construction of TCR beta libraries relied on iRepertoire HTBI primers and on Arm-PCR targeting CDR3 regions. MiXCR was run by TCRdb on the multiplex PCR reads, yielding one entry per CDR3 protein. The sample has about 540,000 distinct CDR3 sequences, roughly 12% seen once. Whole-study results and caveats: Under persistent disease, TRBV28, TRBJ1-2 and TRBJ2-5 were used preferentially.

This clonotype was detected ten times or more. The antigen is unknown. As to time point: newly diagnosed GD, antithyroid drugs for less than 3 months. Isolated PBMC RNA provided the starting material for the TCR library. CDR3 length: 12 residues. Germline lookup yields CDR1 KGHSH and CDR2 LQKENI. Trimming took off 5 bases at V and 7 bases at J, with 11 bases between the two ends. These data are also associated with another study on T cells in Graves' hyperthyroidism and ophthalmopathy. This second report adds: Exclusion followed for patients with uncontrolled infection, other autoimmune disease, pregnancy or lactation.

The origin of this receptor is a young man with Graves disease. Here the sequenced sample was peripheral blood mononuclear cells (PBMCs), taken at new diagnosis, from a patient treated with antithyroid drugs. The rearrangement links TRBV18 to TRBJ1-2; the D is unclear. Here the CDR3 reads CASSTRNGGYTF. The CDR3 DNA reads TGTGCCAGCTCAACAAGAAATGGTGGCTACACCTTC.